The rows below give T cell receptor beta chains drawn from one sample of a study of somatic mutations in cytotoxic T cells in rheumatoid arthritis. TCRdb keeps only in-frame clones here, not all; method: immunoSEQ multiplex PCR. The table has more than 20,000 clones, 82% seen once. The material sequenced was CD8+ T cells sorted from blood. The origin of the receptors is a man in his forties or fifties in good health. CDR3s include the opening cysteine and the closing phenylalanine or tryptophan.

len	v_gene	CDR3aa
15	TRBV4-1	CASSQSASELYEQYF
17	TRBV28	CASSYIGGLLGQSGYTF
14	TRBV6-5	CASSYSVTNTEAFF
16	TRBV7-9	CASSAGTGSRDYGYTF
16	TRBV6-1	CASSEEVGTGGAEQFF
11	TRBV7-9	CASRGDYEQYF
16	TRBV27	CASSPKGQGAGQPQHF
14	TRBV7-6	CASSQRTGDNEQFF
14	TRBV27	CASSPSGTRNEQFF
11	TRBV27	CASKGGEGEFF
14	TRBV6-1	CASRGSKGSYEQYF
12	TRBV9	CASSPDLTEAFF
15	TRBV29-1	CSVEEGGRASPEQYF
12	TRBV5-6	CASSSGGNTIYF
15	TRBV7-6	CASSLSSGSAYEQYF
12	TRBV19	CATGDEDYGYTF
14	TRBV29-1	CSVRKRENYNEQFF
16	TRBV7-8	CASSLADVQGTDTQYF
15	TRBV7-9	CASSPLAGGNNEQFF
14	TRBV6-6	CATSSLAGVDEQYF
14	TRBV6-4	CASSEKPGTDTQYF
13	TRBV9	CASSDRGGREQYF
13	TRBV6-5	CASSYSQVEEAFF
16	TRBV10-3	CAISEFSTKGDQPQHF
16	TRBV7-9	CASSSLDSYSTDTQYF
14	TRBV5-4	CASSLQGAGTEAFF